These 14 T cell receptor beta chains originate from one sample sequenced in a study of blood T cell repertoires in COVID-19. The protocol was immunoSEQ multiplex PCR, while the TCRdb copy is restricted to in-frame clones and leaves out a portion. Of about 80,000 clones listed, approximately 76% were seen once; the top ten hold approximately 15%. Sequenced material: peripheral blood. The receptors stem from a man aged 65 to 85 with active or convalescent COVID-19.

The V and J genes are TRBV28 and TRBJ2-6; D remains ambiguous. V lost 4 bases and J lost 3, with 13 bases in between. The CDR3 totals 16 residues. CDR1 is MDHEN, CDR2 SYDVKM, per germline. The CDR3 spells CASSSPGAYGANVLTF. The CDR3 region has the DNA TGTGCCAGCAGTTCTCCGGGTGCGTATGGGGCCAACGTCCTGACTTTC.

The chain uses TRBV6-5 and TRBJ2-3; no firm D call. The CDR3 is 14 amino acids. Between the trimmed V and J ends, which lost 6 bases and 5 bases, there was a span of 15 bases. The germline gives CDR1 MNHEY, CDR2 SVGAGI. The CDR3 is CASRPAGFGDTQYF. In DNA form, the CDR3 reads TGTGCCAGCAGACCGGCAGGATTTGGAGATACGCAGTATTTT.

This chain connects TRBV25-1 to TRBJ2-7, with D possibly being TRBD1 (6 bases). The V end was cut by 6 bases, the J end by 2 bases, with 11 bases between. Germline loops: CDR1 MGHDK, CDR2 SYGVNS. CDR3 length: 13 residues. The CDR3 loop is CASRQQGTYEQYF. CDR3 in DNA: TGTGCCAGCAGGCAACAGGGAACCTACGAGCAGTACTTC.

V is TRBV14 and J is TRBJ1-2; weak D call: TRBD1 (5 bases). This CDR3 has 14 amino acids. In germline, CDR1 is SGHDN, CDR2 FVKESK. The ends were cut back, 0 bases at V and 5 bases at J, with 10 bases in the middle. The DNA for the CDR3 is TGTGCCAGCAGCCAAGACGGGGACTTGTATGGCTACACCTTC. Encoded protein: CASSQDGDLYGYTF.

The J gene is TRBJ1-1, the V gene TRBV28; weak D call: TRBD1 (5 bases). CDR1 is MDHEN, CDR2 SYDVKM, per germline. The length of the CDR3 is 15 residues. Trimming shortened V by 4 bases and J by 7 bases, and 19 bases separated the two germline ends. The CDR3 nucleotides read TGTGCCAGCAGTTCTCTTAACCCAATAGACAGTGAAGCTTTCTTT. Residues: CASSSLNPIDSEAFF.

J is TRBJ1-3 and V is TRBV2; 8 bases are shared with TRBD1. V lost 8 bases to trimming and J lost 7 bases; unmatched junction nucleotides: 4. The CDR3 is 12 amino acids. Germline V CDR1 and CDR2: SNHLY, FYNNEI. CDR3 DNA sequence: TGTGCCAGCGGGACAGGCTGGAACACCATATATTTT. Its translation: CASGTGWNTIYF.

The chain recombines TRBV4-1 with TRBJ2-2, with 10 bases lining up with TRBD1. V was clipped by 1 base and J by 6 bases; unmatched bases: 2. This CDR3 spans 15 amino acids. Germline values: CDR1 MGHRA, CDR2 YSYEKL. The CDR3 sequence: CASSQGTGGAGELFF. CDR3 bases: TGCGCCAGCAGCCAAGGGACAGGGGGTGCCGGGGAGCTGTTTTTT.

The chain combines TRBV5-1 with TRBJ1-2; TRBD1 is a possible D gene (6 bases). The CDR3 totals 15 residues. Trimming took off 4 bases at V and 2 bases at J, with 15 bases between the two ends. Germline CDR1 SGHRS, CDR2 YFSETQ. CDR3 in DNA: TGCGCCAGCAGCCCGGGGCCGGACAGAAACTATGGCTACACCTTC. This translates into CASSPGPDRNYGYTF.

The V gene is TRBV9, the J gene TRBJ2-3; no clear D. This CDR3 has 15 residues. Trimming cost V 4 bases and J 6 bases, with 18 bases left between them. Germline lookup yields CDR1 SGDLS and CDR2 YYNGEE. The CDR3 DNA sequence: TGTGCCAGCAGCCTGACACCCTCGCACTCGGATACGCAGTATTTT. Amino acids: CASSLTPSHSDTQYF.

V and J are TRBV25-1 and TRBJ1-4, with 7 nucleotides matching TRBD1. Germline V gives CDR1 MGHDK, CDR2 SYGVNS. CDR3 length equals 15 residues. V gave up 5 bases and J gave up 8 bases; unmatched junction bases: 11. DNA for the CDR3: TGTGCCAGCAGTCCACAGACAGGGTTTGGGGAAAAACTGTTTTTT. Amino acids: CASSPQTGFGEKLFF.

This clone was counted between two and nine times. V is TRBV10-3 and J is TRBJ1-5, with 10 nucleotides matching TRBD1. The trim removed 0 bases at V and 7 bases at J, leaving 9 bases unmatched. Germline CDR1 ENHRY, CDR2 SYGVKD. The CDR3 length is 17 residues. CDR3: CAISESKVTGGWQPQHF. The CDR3 DNA is TGTGCCATCAGTGAGTCGAAAGTGACAGGGGGCTGGCAGCCCCAGCATTTT.

This clone has just one count. The chain has TRBV4-2 and TRBJ2-1, with D possibly TRBD2 on 5 matching bases. V was shortened by 0 bases and J by 5 bases, with 8 bases between the two germline ends. CDR3 length: 14 amino acids. The germline V gene encodes CDR1 LGHNA and CDR2 YNFKEQ. The CDR3 DNA reads TGTGCCAGCAGCCAAGAGCGGGCGGACAATGAGCAGTTCTTC. This codes for CASSQERADNEQFF.

The chain has TRBV27 and TRBJ2-3; tentatively, D is TRBD2 (7 bases). V lost 6 bases and J 5 bases, leaving 18 bases between the germline ends. The length of the CDR3 is 15 residues. CDR1 is MNHEY and CDR2 is SMNVEV in the germline V gene (reference sequence). In DNA form, the CDR3 reads TGTGCCAGCAGAGAGGTGGGGGGGCCGAAAGATACGCAGTATTTT. Translation: CASREVGGPKDTQYF.

The chain couples TRBV6-1 to TRBJ1-5; 9 bases align to TRBD1. Germline CDR1 and CDR2: MNHNS and SASEGT. V shed 0 bases, J shed 4 bases, and the junction held 1 base outside the gene matches. CDR3 length equals 15 residues. This chain's CDR3 is CASSEATGGNQPQHF. For the CDR3, the DNA is TGTGCCAGCAGTGAAGCGACAGGGGGAAATCAGCCCCAGCATTTT.